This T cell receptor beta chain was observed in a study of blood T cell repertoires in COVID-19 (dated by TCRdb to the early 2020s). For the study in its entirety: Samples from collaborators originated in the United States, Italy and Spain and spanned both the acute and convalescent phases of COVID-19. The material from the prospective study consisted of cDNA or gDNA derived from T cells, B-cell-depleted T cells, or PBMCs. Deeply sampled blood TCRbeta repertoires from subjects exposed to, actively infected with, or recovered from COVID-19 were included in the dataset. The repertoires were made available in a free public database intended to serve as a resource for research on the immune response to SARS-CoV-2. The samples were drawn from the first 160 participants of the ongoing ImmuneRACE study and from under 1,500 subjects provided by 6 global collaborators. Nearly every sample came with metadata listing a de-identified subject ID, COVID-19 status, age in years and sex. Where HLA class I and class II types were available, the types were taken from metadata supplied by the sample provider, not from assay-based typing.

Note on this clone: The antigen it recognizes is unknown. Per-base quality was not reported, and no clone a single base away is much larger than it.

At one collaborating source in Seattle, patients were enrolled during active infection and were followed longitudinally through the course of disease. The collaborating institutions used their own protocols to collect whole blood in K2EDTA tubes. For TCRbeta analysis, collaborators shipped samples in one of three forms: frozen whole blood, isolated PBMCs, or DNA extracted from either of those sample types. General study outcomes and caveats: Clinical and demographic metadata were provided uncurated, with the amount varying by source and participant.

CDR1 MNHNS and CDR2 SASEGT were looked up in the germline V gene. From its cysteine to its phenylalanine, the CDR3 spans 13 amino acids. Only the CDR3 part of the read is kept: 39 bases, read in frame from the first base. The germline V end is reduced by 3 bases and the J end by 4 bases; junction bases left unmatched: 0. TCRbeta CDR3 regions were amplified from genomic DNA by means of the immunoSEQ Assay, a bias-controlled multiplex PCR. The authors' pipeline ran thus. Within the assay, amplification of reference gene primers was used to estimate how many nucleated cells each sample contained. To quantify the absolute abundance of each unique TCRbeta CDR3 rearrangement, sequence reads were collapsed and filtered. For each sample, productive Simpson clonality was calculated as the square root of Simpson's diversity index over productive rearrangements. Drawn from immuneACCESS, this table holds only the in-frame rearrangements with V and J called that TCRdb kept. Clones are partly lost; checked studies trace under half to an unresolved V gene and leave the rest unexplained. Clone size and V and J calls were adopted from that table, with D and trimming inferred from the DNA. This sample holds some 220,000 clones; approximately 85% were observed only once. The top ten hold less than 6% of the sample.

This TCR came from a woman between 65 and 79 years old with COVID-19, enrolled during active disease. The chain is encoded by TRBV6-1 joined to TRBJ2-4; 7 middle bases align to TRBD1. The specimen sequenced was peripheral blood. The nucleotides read TGTGCCAGCAGTGAGACAGGGAAAAACATTCAGTACTTC. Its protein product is CASSETGKNIQYF.